This TCR beta chain was sequenced in a study of CD8+CD57+ T cells in acquired aplastic anemia. The overall study: Across the sorted CD4+ and CD8+ cells, DNA amounts averaged around 3.2 ug.

The TCR beta profiling, which covered VDJ combination and CDR3 sequence, was carried out using genomic DNA as the template. TCRdb itself ran the reads through MiXCR, one entry per CDR3 protein. The sample includes over 250,000 distinct CDR3 sequences, around three fifths seen only once; the top ten take 1.3%. This CDR3 is built from 12 residues. V gave up 5 bases and J gave up 6 bases; unmatched junction bases: 3. CDR1 and CDR2 (germline): DFQATT, SNEGSKA (reference sequence). Selection for sequencing was limited to patients who had shown CD8+CD57+ cell expansion by flow cytometry. Every patient had severe acquired aplastic anemia.

The TCR was taken from a human donor with aplastic anemia. The sample was sorted CD4+, CD8+, or CD8+CD57+ T cells (not recorded which) from PBMCs. The gene calls are TRBV20-1 and TRBJ1-1; 10 bases align to TRBD1. CDR3 nucleotide sequence: TGCAGTGCTCGGACAGGGGGTTCTGAAGCTTTCTTT. Its translation is CSARTGGSEAFF.